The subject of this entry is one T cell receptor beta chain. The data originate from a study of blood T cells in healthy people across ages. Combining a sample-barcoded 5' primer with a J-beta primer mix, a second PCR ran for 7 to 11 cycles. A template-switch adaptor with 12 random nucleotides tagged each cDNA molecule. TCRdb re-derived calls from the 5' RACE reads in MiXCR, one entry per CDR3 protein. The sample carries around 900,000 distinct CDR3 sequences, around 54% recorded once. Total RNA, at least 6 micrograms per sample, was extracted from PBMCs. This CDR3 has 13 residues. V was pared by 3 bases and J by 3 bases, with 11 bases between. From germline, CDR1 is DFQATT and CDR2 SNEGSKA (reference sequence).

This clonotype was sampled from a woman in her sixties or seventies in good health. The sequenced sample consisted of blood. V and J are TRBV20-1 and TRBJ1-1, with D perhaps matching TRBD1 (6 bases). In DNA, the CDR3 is TGCAGTGCTAGTACAGGGCTTTACACTGAAGCTTTCTTT. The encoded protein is CSASTGLYTEAFF.